The 30 T cell receptor beta chains presented below share a single source sample, sequenced in a study of blood T cells in healthy people across ages. A second PCR, run for 7 to 11 cycles, used a sample-barcoded 5' primer plus a J-beta primer mix. MiXCR, applied by TCRdb to the 5' RACE reads, yields one record per CDR3 protein. The sample lists about 730,000 distinct CDR3 sequences, around 40% occurring once. The sequenced material came from blood. These receptors originate from a woman aged 55 to 70 in good health.

This chain links TRBV6-2 or TRBV6-3 with TRBJ1-1; tentatively, D is TRBD1 (5 bases). Between the trimmed V and J ends, which lost 6 bases and 3 bases, there was a span of 11 bases. Germline CDR1 and CDR2: MNHEY and SVGEGT. This CDR3 comprises 13 residues. CDR3 sequence: CASRYQGYTEAFF. CDR3 bases: TGTGCCAGCAGGTACCAGGGTTACACTGAAGCTTTCTTT.

This clonotype was seen once. The rearrangement uses TRBV29-1 and TRBJ2-2; D perhaps matches TRBD1 (6 bases). The ends were cut back, 6 bases at V and 0 bases at J, with 11 bases in the middle. The V gene's germline CDR1 is SQVTM and CDR2 ANQGSEA. The CDR3 has 14 residues. The CDR3 coding sequence is TGCAGCGTCCAGGGGTCGGCGAACACCGGGGAGCTGTTTTTT. This translates into CSVQGSANTGELFF.

This clonotype has a handful of counts. V is TRBV10-3 and J is TRBJ2-7; D not certain. This CDR3 has 12 amino acids. Trimming took off 7 bases at V and 6 bases at J, with 13 bases between the two ends. CDR1 is ENHRY and CDR2 is SYGVKD in the germline V gene. The CDR3 reads CAIMDGLGEQYF. CDR3 in DNA: TGTGCCATCATGGATGGGCTTGGCGAGCAGTACTTC.

The sample holds a few counts of this clonotype. The chain carries TRBV5-1 and TRBJ2-3; TRBD1 agrees at 7 bases. CDR3 length: 17 amino acids. Germline assignment: CDR1 SGHRS and CDR2 YFSETQ. V gave up 0 bases and J gave up 2 bases; unmatched junction bases: 9. CDR3: CASSLEGQTTFTDTQYF. The CDR3 bases are TGCGCCAGCAGCTTGGAGGGACAGACAACCTTCACAGATACGCAGTATTTT.

V and J are TRBV29-1 and TRBJ1-1, with 8 nucleotides matching TRBD1. CDR3 length equals 13 residues. Germline CDR1 and CDR2: SQVTM and ANQGSEA. V lost 7 bases to trimming and J lost 1 base; unmatched junction nucleotides: 5. CDR3 amino acids: CSGPGGTNTEAFF. The CDR3 nucleotides read TGCAGCGGTCCAGGGGGCACGAACACTGAAGCTTTCTTT.

The CDR3 protein is CASSAILAGELFF. CDR3 DNA sequence: TGTGCCAGCAGCGCAATTTTGGCCGGGGAGCTGTTTTTT. The gene calls are TRBV7-9 and TRBJ2-2; D remains unclear. There are 13 residues in the CDR3. Germline V gene sequence: CDR1 SEHNR, CDR2 FQNEAQ (reference sequence). Deletions cut 5 bases from V and 6 bases from J, with 10 bases between.

V gene TRBV7-9 combines with J gene TRBJ2-5; the D gene is possibly TRBD2 (6 bases). Trimming stripped 5 bases from V and 5 bases from J, with 15 bases between. Germline values: CDR1 SEHNR, CDR2 FQNEAQ (reference sequence). This CDR3 contains 14 residues. In nucleotides, the CDR3 is TGTGCCAGCAGCCCTACCCGCGGGGACGAGACCCAGTACTTC. Translated: CASSPTRGDETQYF.

The count of this clonotype is one. This rearrangement joins TRBV13 to TRBJ2-5; D unclear. Germline CDR1 is PRHDT and CDR2 is FYEKMQ (reference sequence). This CDR3 has 14 amino acids. V gave up 0 bases and J gave up 11 bases, with 16 bases separating them. In DNA form, the CDR3 reads TGTGCCAGCAGCTTAGGCCTGGCTGAAGGACCGCAGTACTTC. It yields the protein CASSLGLAEGPQYF.

This clonotype was found many times. V is TRBV24-1 and J is TRBJ2-3; tentatively, D is TRBD1 or TRBD2 (6 bases each). Germline assignment: CDR1 KGHDR and CDR2 SFDVKD. There are 15 residues in the CDR3. V was shortened by 3 bases and J by 2 bases, with 11 bases between the two germline ends. The CDR3 coding sequence is TGTGCCACCAGTGATAGGGGGGCTTCCACAGATACGCAGTATTTT. Encoded protein: CATSDRGASTDTQYF.

The chain recombines TRBV20-1 with TRBJ2-7; perhaps D is TRBD1 or TRBD2 (5 bases each). The V end lost 0 bases, the J end lost 3 bases, and 12 bases lay between the germline ends. CDR3 length: 14 residues. Germline values: CDR1 DFQATT, CDR2 SNEGSKA (reference sequence). CDR3 sequence reads: CSARDLGTLYEQYF. As DNA, the CDR3 is TGCAGTGCTAGAGACTTAGGGACCCTCTACGAGCAGTACTTC.

This clonotype has just a few counts. This chain links TRBV29-1 with TRBJ2-5; D remains unclear. The V end lost 4 bases, the J end lost 2 bases, and 11 bases lay between the germline ends. Per the germline V gene, CDR1 is SQVTM and CDR2 is ANQGSEA. CDR3 length equals 13 residues. The CDR3 is CSVAIGSQETQYF. The CDR3 region has the DNA TGCAGCGTTGCCATAGGGTCTCAAGAGACCCAGTACTTC.

The V and J genes are TRBV7-2 and TRBJ1-1; no clear D. V was trimmed by 1 base and J by 1 base, leaving 7 bases between them. Germline-derived CDR1 and CDR2 are SGHTA and FQGNSA. This CDR3 comprises 14 residues. CDR3 sequence: CASSLGWTNTEAFF. The CDR3 DNA sequence: TGTGCCAGCAGCTTAGGATGGACGAACACTGAAGCTTTCTTT.

This chain connects TRBV6-4 to TRBJ2-2; no firm D call. V lost 3 bases and J 6 bases, leaving 8 bases between the germline ends. There are 13 residues in the CDR3. Germline CDR1 MRHNA, CDR2 SNTAGT. Written as DNA, the CDR3 is TGTGCCAGCAGTGATGGAGCATCCGGGGAGCTGTTTTTT. Protein sequence: CASSDGASGELFF.

This clonotype showed up just a few times. This chain uses TRBV20-1 with TRBJ2-1; D possibly uses TRBD1 or TRBD2 (5 bases each). The CDR3 has 13 amino acids. V was cut by 3 bases and J by 7 bases, with 13 bases left in between. CDR1 and CDR2 from the germline V gene are DFQATT and SNEGSKA (reference sequence). The CDR3 nucleotides are TGCAGTGCTAGGAATCTAGCAGGGAATGAGCAGTTCTTC. It is translated as CSARNLAGNEQFF.

The table lists this clonotype with a count of one. The rearrangement uses TRBV6-2 or TRBV6-3 and TRBJ1-2, with 8 bases aligning to TRBD1. Looked up from germline, CDR1 is MNHEY and CDR2 is SVGEGT. The CDR3 totals 15 residues. V lost 2 bases and J lost 6; bases outside the gene matches: 8. In DNA, the CDR3 is TGTGCCAGCAGTTACCGACGGACAGGGAACGATGGCTACACCTTC. Translating it yields CASSYRRTGNDGYTF.

This clonotype was detected only a few times. The chain joins TRBV20-1 to TRBJ2-1, with 9 bases identical to TRBD2. This CDR3 spans 16 amino acids. CDR1 is DFQATT, CDR2 SNEGSKA, per germline (reference sequence). The V and J ends lost 6 bases and 4 bases, in that order; junction bases with no gene match: 13. CDR3 in amino acids: CSAPPAGGLNYNEQFF. The CDR3 DNA reads TGCAGTGCCCCACCAGCGGGGGGCCTCAATTACAATGAGCAGTTCTTC.

This clonotype was seen a single time. V gene TRBV10-3 combines with J gene TRBJ2-1, with a tentative D call TRBD2 (5 bases). V lost 2 bases to trimming and J lost 10 bases, with 15 bases between them. Germline CDR1 is ENHRY and CDR2 is SYGVKD. There are 14 residues in the CDR3. The CDR3 loop is CAISERIGEKEQFF. CDR3 DNA: TGTGCCATCAGTGAGCGGATCGGGGAAAAGGAGCAGTTCTTC.

This clonotype has more than one count but fewer than ten. The rearrangement links TRBV28 to TRBJ2-7, with a weak D call TRBD2 (5 bases). This CDR3 has 15 residues. Trimming cost V 7 bases and J 6 bases, with 22 bases left between them. Germline CDR1 is MDHEN and CDR2 is SYDVKM. CDR3 sequence (DNA): TGTGCCAGCAATGTCCCTGGCTCCCACCGGGGCGAGCAGTACTTC. This encodes CASNVPGSHRGEQYF. The whole variable domain, filled in from reference TRBV28 and TRBJ2-7, reads DVKVTQSSRYLVKRTGEKVFLECVQDMDHENMFWYRQDPGLGLRLIYFSYDVKMKEKGDIPEGYSVSREKKERFSLILESASTNQTSMYLCASNVPGSHRGEQYFGPGTRLTVT.

The chain links TRBV3-1 to TRBJ1-1, with D uncertain. The V end was cut by 1 base, the J end by 3 bases, with 6 bases between. This CDR3 contains 13 residues. The germline V gene encodes CDR1 LGHDT and CDR2 YNNKEL (reference sequence). In nucleotides, the CDR3 is TGTGCCAGCAGCCAAGGGATTCACACTGAAGCTTTCTTT. Protein: CASSQGIHTEAFF.

In its sample, this clonotype was seen a few times. The rearrangement joins TRBV4-3 to TRBJ2-7; no firm D call. Trimming stripped 0 bases from V and 2 bases from J, with 8 bases between. This CDR3 has 14 amino acids. Germline V gene data show CDR1 as LGHNA and CDR2 as YSLEER. The CDR3 is CASSQEISTYEQYF. The CDR3, as DNA: TGCGCCAGCAGCCAAGAAATCAGCACCTACGAGCAGTACTTC.

This clonotype was counted only a few times. This chain uses TRBV24-1 with TRBJ2-1, with TRBD1 matching over 9 bases. V was clipped by 7 bases and J by 6 bases; unmatched bases: 0. The length of the CDR3 is 12 residues. Germline V lookup: CDR1 KGHDR, CDR2 SFDVKD. CDR3 nucleotides: TGTGCCACCAGGGGACAGGGCAATGAGCAGTTCTTC. Amino acids: CATRGQGNEQFF.

The V and J genes are TRBV2 and TRBJ2-1, with D unclear. Germline V gene sequence: CDR1 SNHLY, CDR2 FYNNEI. The CDR3 is 14 residues long. V lost 4 bases, J lost 9 bases, and 16 bases lay in between. The CDR3 spells CASSAEGFLPEQFF. CDR3 sequence (DNA): TGTGCCAGCAGTGCAGAAGGGTTTTTACCTGAGCAGTTCTTC.

The chain has TRBV6-6 and TRBJ2-7; D tentatively reads TRBD1 or TRBD2 (5 bases each). Trimming removed 4 bases from V and 5 bases from J, with 12 bases in between. Germline CDR1 and CDR2: MNHNY and SVGAGI (reference sequence). This CDR3 region has 13 residues. CDR3 protein: CASSFRELHEQYF. The DNA of the CDR3 is TGTGCCAGCAGTTTCAGGGAGCTCCACGAGCAGTACTTC.

The chain employs TRBV18 and TRBJ2-7, with 7 bases that match TRBD2. CDR1 KGHSH and CDR2 LQKENI come from the germline V gene. This CDR3 is 16 amino acids long. J was trimmed by 0 bases and V by 0 bases; bases with no gene match: 5. CDR3: CASSPPGGGGSYEQYF. The CDR3 region has the DNA TGTGCCAGCTCACCACCGGGCGGGGGAGGCTCCTACGAGCAGTACTTC.

The V gene is TRBV7-2, the J gene TRBJ2-2; no definite D call. Per the germline V gene, CDR1 is SGHTA and CDR2 is FQGNSA. The CDR3 sequence is 14 residues long. V lost 1 base, J lost 4 bases, and 7 bases lay in between. The CDR3 nucleotides are TGTGCCAGCAGCTTAGAACCAACCACCGGGGAGCTGTTTTTT. This codes for CASSLEPTTGELFF.

J is TRBJ2-4 and V is TRBV3-1; the D gene could be TRBD1 or TRBD2 (7 bases each). The V gene's germline CDR1 is LGHDT and CDR2 YNNKEL (reference sequence). The CDR3 is made up of 17 amino acids. V was shortened by 5 bases and J by 6 bases, with 23 bases between the two germline ends. CDR3: CASSYLSGTASGNIQYF. The CDR3 nucleotides read TGTGCCAGCAGCTACCTGAGCGGGACAGCGAGTGGAAACATTCAGTACTTC.

In this sample, this clonotype turned up a few times. The V call is TRBV5-1, the J call TRBJ2-5; 10 bases are a match to TRBD1. Per the germline V gene, CDR1 is SGHRS and CDR2 is YFSETQ. This CDR3 has 16 residues. Trimming cost V 0 bases and J 1 base; bases outside gene matches: 3. The CDR3 DNA reads TGCGCCAGCAGCTTGGGGGACAGGGGCCGCCAAGAGACCCAGTACTTC. It yields the protein CASSLGDRGRQETQYF.

This clonotype showed up many times. The chain combines TRBV29-1 with TRBJ2-1, with D hard to call. From germline, CDR1 is SQVTM and CDR2 ANQGSEA. Trimming took off 4 bases at V and 7 bases at J, with 11 bases between the two ends. This CDR3 is 12 amino acids long. CDR3: CSVGMMGNEQFF. CDR3 DNA sequence: TGCAGCGTTGGGATGATGGGGAATGAGCAGTTCTTC.

The V and J genes are TRBV28 and TRBJ2-1; a possible D gene is TRBD2 (5 bases). The DNA end favors TRBJ2-7, so the J call may be wrong. This CDR3 region has 13 residues. Germline V gives CDR1 MDHEN, CDR2 SYDVKM. The CDR3 DNA follows: TGTGCCAGCAGTGAGAGAGGGCGCAATGAGCAGTACTTC. It encodes CASSERGRNEQYF.

A few counts support this clonotype. The CDR3 coding sequence is TGTGCCAGCAGTGAAAGTTTAAGCGGCGGAGAGACCCAGTACTTC. Residues: CASSESLSGGETQYF. The rearrangement uses TRBV2 and TRBJ2-5; perhaps TRBD2 as D (5 bases). Trimming cost V 2 bases and J 4 bases, with 14 bases left between them. CDR1 and CDR2 (germline): SNHLY, FYNNEI. The CDR3 extends over 15 amino acids.